The 7 T cell receptor beta chains given below trace back to one sample, sequenced in a study of blood T cell repertoires in COVID-19. Data came from immunoSEQ multiplex PCR; TCRdb stores just in-frame clones and leaves some out. The data show about 120,000 clones, more than 70% seen once. Sequencing was carried out using peripheral blood. The receptor set was obtained from a woman aged 45-65 years with acute or convalescent COVID-19.

The V gene is TRBV21-1, the J gene TRBJ2-7; the table's D call TRBD2 went unverified against the DNA. TRBV21-1 is classified as a pseudogene. The CDR3 runs to 15 residues. As DNA, the CDR3 is TGTGCCAGCAGCAAAGAACGGACTAGCGAGGACGAGCAGTACTTC. It yields the protein CASSKERTSEDEQYF.

This sequence joins TRBV3-1 (or the pseudogene TRBV3-2) and TRBJ2-7; the D gene is possibly TRBD2 (6 bases). In germline, CDR1 is LGHDT, CDR2 YNNKEL (reference sequence). The ends were cut back, 4 bases at V and 7 bases at J, with 11 bases in the middle. The CDR3 sequence is 12 residues long. CDR3 loop: CASSRLGQEQYF. CDR3 bases: TGTGCCAGCAGCCGACTAGGGCAAGAGCAGTACTTC.

This chain connects TRBV7-8 to TRBJ2-2; TRBD2 matches at 11 bases. From germline, CDR1 is SGHVS and CDR2 FQNEAQ. After removal of 5 bases from V and 5 bases from J, the junction contained 4 bases not matched to a gene. The CDR3 runs 15 residues. CDR3 nucleotides: TGTGCCAGCAGCCAGCGGACTAGCGGGACCGGGGAGCTGTTTTTT. It yields the protein CASSQRTSGTGELFF. Filled out from reference TRBV7-8 and TRBJ2-2, the complete variable domain reads GAGVSQSPRYKVAKRGQDVALRCDPISGHVSLFWYQQALGQGPEFLTYFQNEAQLDKSGLPSDRFFAERPEGSVSTLKIQRTQQEDSAVYLCASSQRTSGTGELFFGEGSRLTVL.

The chain is built from TRBV28 and TRBJ2-5, with 10 positions matching TRBD2. The CDR3 sequence is 15 residues long. In germline, CDR1 is MDHEN, CDR2 SYDVKM. With 4 bases clipped from V and 5 bases from J, the junction kept 7 bases outside the gene matches. The CDR3 DNA reads TGTGCCAGCAGTTCATCTAGCGGGAGTAGGGAGACCCAGTACTTC. Amino acid sequence: CASSSSSGSRETQYF.

This sequence joins TRBV14 and TRBJ1-1; D gene ambiguous. The CDR3 is made up of 14 amino acids. The germline CDR1 and CDR2 sequences are SGHDN and FVKESK. Trimming took 0 bases from V and 5 from J, leaving 10 bases between them. The CDR3: CASSQDDGGTEAFF. The DNA for the CDR3 is TGTGCCAGCAGCCAAGATGACGGAGGGACTGAAGCTTTCTTT. Together with reference TRBV14 and TRBJ1-1, the CDR3 gives the full variable domain: EAGVTQFPSHSVIEKGQTVTLRCDPISGHDNLYWYRRVMGKEIKFLLHFVKESKQDESGMPNNRFLAERTGGTYSTLKVQPAELEDSGVYFCASSQDDGGTEAFFGQGTRLTVV.

The rearrangement uses TRBV5-8 and TRBJ2-7, with TRBD2 identical over 7 bases. The CDR3 has 13 amino acids. Germline V lookup: CDR1 SGHTS, CDR2 YDEGEE. Unmatched junction bases numbered 7, after V lost 4 bases and J lost 6 bases. The CDR3 region is CASSQGTMGEQYF. The CDR3 DNA is TGTGCCAGCAGCCAAGGGACTATGGGCGAGCAGTACTTC.

The chain joins TRBV6-1 to TRBJ2-7; 10 positions agree with TRBD2. V was pared by 1 base and J by 7 bases, with 7 bases of the junction left unmatched. CDR3 length equals 15 residues. The germline V gene has CDR1 MNHNS and CDR2 SASEGT. This chain's CDR3 is CASSEGASGSGEQYF. The CDR3 coding sequence is TGTGCCAGCAGTGAAGGGGCTAGCGGGAGTGGGGAGCAGTACTTC.